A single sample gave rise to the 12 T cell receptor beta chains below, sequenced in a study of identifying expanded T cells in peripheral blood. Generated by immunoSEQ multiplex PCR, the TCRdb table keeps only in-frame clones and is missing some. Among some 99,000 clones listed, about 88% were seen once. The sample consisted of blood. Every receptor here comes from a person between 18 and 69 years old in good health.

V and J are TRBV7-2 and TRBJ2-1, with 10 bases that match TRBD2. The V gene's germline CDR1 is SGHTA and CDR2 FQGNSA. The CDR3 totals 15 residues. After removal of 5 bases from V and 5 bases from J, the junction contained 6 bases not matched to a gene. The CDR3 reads CASSSTSGNHNEQFF. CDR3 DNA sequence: TGTGCCAGCAGCAGTACTAGCGGGAATCACAATGAGCAGTTCTTC.

As DNA, the CDR3 is TGTGCCAGCAGCGGGGGGCCCGGGCCTCTAGGGCAAGGCTACACCTTC. Translation: CASSGGPGPLGQGYTF. The genes are TRBV5-4 and TRBJ1-2; D might be TRBD1 (6 bases). The CDR3 sequence is 16 residues long. V lost 4 bases to trimming and J lost 8 bases, with 24 bases between them. Germline V lookup: CDR1 SGHNT, CDR2 YYREEE (reference sequence).

This chain's CDR3 is CASSSEVGNYGYTF. The CDR3 coding sequence is TGTGCCAGCAGCTCAGAGGTGGGGAACTATGGCTACACCTTC. The chain uses TRBV7-2 and TRBJ1-2; D uncertain. From germline, CDR1 is SGHTA and CDR2 FQGNSA. The length of the CDR3 is 14 residues. With 4 bases removed from V and 2 bases from J, the gap between germline ends came to 11 bases.

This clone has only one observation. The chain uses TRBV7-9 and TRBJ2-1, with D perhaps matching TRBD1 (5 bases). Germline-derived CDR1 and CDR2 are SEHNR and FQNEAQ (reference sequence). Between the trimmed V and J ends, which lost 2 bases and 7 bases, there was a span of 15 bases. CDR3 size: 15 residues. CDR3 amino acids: CASSLYQGPWNEQFF. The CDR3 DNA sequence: TGTGCCAGCAGCTTATATCAGGGTCCTTGGAATGAGCAGTTCTTC.

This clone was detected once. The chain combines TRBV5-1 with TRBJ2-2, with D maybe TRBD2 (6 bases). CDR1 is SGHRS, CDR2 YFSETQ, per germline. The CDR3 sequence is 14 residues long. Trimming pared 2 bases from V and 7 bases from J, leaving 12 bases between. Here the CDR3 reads CASSFREWGGELFF. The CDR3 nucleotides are TGCGCCAGCAGCTTCCGGGAGTGGGGCGGGGAGCTGTTTTTT. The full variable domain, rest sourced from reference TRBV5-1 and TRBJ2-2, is KAGVTQTPRYLIKTRGQQVTLSCSPISGHRSVSWYQQTPGQGLQFLFEYFSETQRNKGNFPGRFSGRQFSNSRSEMNVSTLELGDSALYLCASSFREWGGELFFGEGSRLTVL.

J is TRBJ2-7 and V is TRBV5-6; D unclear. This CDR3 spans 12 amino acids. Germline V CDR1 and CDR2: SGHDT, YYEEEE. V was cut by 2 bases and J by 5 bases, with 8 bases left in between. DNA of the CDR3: TGTGCCAGCAGCTTTCCTCAAAACGAGCAGTACTTC. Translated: CASSFPQNEQYF.

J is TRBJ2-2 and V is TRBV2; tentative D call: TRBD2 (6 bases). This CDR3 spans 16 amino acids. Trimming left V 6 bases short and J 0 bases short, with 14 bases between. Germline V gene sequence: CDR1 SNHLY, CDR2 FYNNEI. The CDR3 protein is CASSARPGANTGELFF. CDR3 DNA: TGTGCCAGCAGCGCCCGGCCGGGGGCGAACACCGGGGAGCTGTTTTTT.

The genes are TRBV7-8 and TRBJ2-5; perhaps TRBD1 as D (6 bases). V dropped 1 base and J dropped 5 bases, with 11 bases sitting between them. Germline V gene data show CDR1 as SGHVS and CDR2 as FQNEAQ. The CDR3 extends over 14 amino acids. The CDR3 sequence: CASSLVQGGETQYF. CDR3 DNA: TGTGCCAGCAGCTTAGTACAGGGTGGTGAGACCCAGTACTTC.

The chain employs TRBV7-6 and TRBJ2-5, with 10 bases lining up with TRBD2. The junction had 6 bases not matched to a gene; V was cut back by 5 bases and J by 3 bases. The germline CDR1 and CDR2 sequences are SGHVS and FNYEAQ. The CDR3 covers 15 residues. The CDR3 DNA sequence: TGTGCCAGCAGCGCAGCTAGCGGGGGAGAAGAGACCCAGTACTTC. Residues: CASSAASGGEETQYF.

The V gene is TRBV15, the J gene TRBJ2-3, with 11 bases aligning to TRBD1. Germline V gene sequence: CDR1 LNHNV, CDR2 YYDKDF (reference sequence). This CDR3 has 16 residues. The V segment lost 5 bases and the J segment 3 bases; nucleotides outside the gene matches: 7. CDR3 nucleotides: TGTGCCACCAGCGGACACCGGGACAGGGGGACAGATACGCAGTATTTT. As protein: CATSGHRDRGTDTQYF.

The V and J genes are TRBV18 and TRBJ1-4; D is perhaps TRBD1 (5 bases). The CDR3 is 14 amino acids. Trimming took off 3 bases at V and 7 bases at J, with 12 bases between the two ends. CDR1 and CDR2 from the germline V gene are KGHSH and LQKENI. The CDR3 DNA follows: TGTGCCAGCTCACCCAGGGTGGAAGGTGAAAAACTGTTTTTT. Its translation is CASSPRVEGEKLFF. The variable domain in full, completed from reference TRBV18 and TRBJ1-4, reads NAGVMQNPRHLVRRRGQEARLRCSPMKGHSHVYWYRQLPEEGLKFMVYLQKENIIDESGMPKERFSAEFPKEGPSILRIQQVVRGDSAAYFCASSPRVEGEKLFFGSGTQLSVL.

CDR3 residues: CASSSQLDQPQHF. Here the CDR3 DNA reads TGTGCCAGCAGCTCACAGCTAGATCAGCCCCAGCATTTT. The chain couples TRBV7-6 to TRBJ1-5; D is uncertain. Germline-derived CDR1 and CDR2 are SGHVS and FNYEAQ. V shed 4 bases and J shed 5 bases, with 9 bases lying between them. The CDR3 totals 13 residues.